This T cell receptor (beta chain) was sequenced for a study of shared clonotypes between healthy human individuals (dated by TCRdb to 2020 to 2022). About the full investigation: The cohort comprised two women and a few men aged 18 to 49 years. Per donor, leukapheresis produced somewhere between about 0.8 and 9 billion PBMCs. For each donor, CD4 naive and CD4 memory were each run on three plates, CD8 naive on two plates, and CD8 memory on one plate. The study deeply sequenced blood TCR repertoires of about 5 healthy adults to estimate repertoire size and the extent of clonotype sharing between individuals. To increase sequencing depth and limit assay-specific biases, TCR repertoire library preparation and sequencing were carried out by different laboratories using diverse techniques.

The CDR3 measures 13 amino acids from cysteine to phenylalanine. The sequence is cut down to CDR3 DNA, 39 bases in frame from base 1. The germline V gene (reference sequence) specifies GTSNPN as CDR1 and SVGIG as CDR2. Using the deep immunoSEQ assay, multiplex PCR amplified TCR CDR3 regions from genomic DNA. Extracted genomic DNA from each cell subset was spread evenly across all wells of several immunoSEQ 96-well plates, with each plate serving as a replicate. Each replicate PCR for sorted subsets received roughly 0.2 ug genomic DNA, equal to roughly 30,000 T cell genomes. Purified libraries were quantified with a Qubit 3.0 fluorometer, sized on a Bioanalyzer 2100, and re-quantified with the KAPA Library Quantification kit. Each immunoSEQ 96-well plate was sequenced on its own single-read 150-cycle Illumina NextSeq 550 flow cell. As for the authors' bioinformatics: Because the immunoSEQ output included only junctional sequences and no quality scores, the filtering could not be the same as the filtering used for full-length reads. To assign V/J genes and CDR3, sequences were annotated against IMGT germline references using PyIR, a Python wrapper for IgBLAST v1.9. Reads were filtered out if the reads had weak V/J assignments (E-value above 1e-6), no CDR3, stop codons, out-of-frame junctions, or ambiguous translated residues. V3J clonotypes were defined by identical inferred V gene, J gene, and CDR3 amino acid sequence. The percentage overlap between two repertoires was calculated by dividing the number of shared unique clonotypes by the size of the smaller repertoire. Three approaches were used to assess repertoire richness: RTK rarefaction, the Chao1 estimator, and Recon v2.1 estimates of unobserved clonotypes. Generation probabilities were computed with OLGA for all TCRbeta clonotypes obtained by the gDNA method from a few donors. In its TCRdb copy, this immuneACCESS table keeps in-frame sequences only and misses some clones. Where compared with another copy, unresolved V genes explain less than half of these, and the others have no known cause. Clone size and the V and J calls come from that table; the DNA yielded D and trimming. Recorded for this sample are 600,000 to 700,000 clones; approximately 73% of them occurred a single time. Of the sample, around 1.8% is held by the ten largest clones.

The investigation overall reported the following: Pairwise subsampling led to the expectation that sequencing depth would affect the degree of clonotype sharing among donors. Across a handful of donors, around 5.4% of naive CD4, roughly 3.8% of naive CD8, approximately 2.5% of memory CD4, and approximately 0.4% of memory CD8 clonotypes were shared. Because the study included a small number of donors, the genetic and exposure-history diversity represented was limited. Naive subsets generally had larger estimated clonotype richness than memory subsets. Incomplete sequencing was indicated by rarefaction of sorted-subset datasets, despite the large sequencing depth. Compared with non-shared clonotypes, the clonotypes found in all four sorted-subset donors had higher generation probabilities. Only blood was sampled, and tissue TCR repertoires likely differ from those in blood.

In the case of this clone: Its antigen is unknown. Base qualities are not provided; no much larger clone lies one nucleotide away.

The donors were healthy, HIV-negative adults who had no recently reported acute infections or vaccinations. Only Caucasian adults living in Nashville, Tennessee, USA were represented among the donors. Magnetic negative selection was used to enrich CD4+ T cells, after which naive cells were positively selected on CD45RA and the negative fraction became the memory subset. Blood was collected by leukapheresis, and PBMCs were isolated by Ficoll-Histopaque density gradient centrifugation and then cryopreserved in liquid nitrogen vapor phase. Purity and quantity of every magnetically sorted T cell population were checked by analytical flow cytometry. Genomic DNA was isolated from each sorted fraction and quantified by UV absorbance on a Nanodrop 2000c.

The sequence was obtained from a woman aged 25 to 45 in good health. The rearrangement joined TRBV30 to TRBJ2-5; the D call is possibly TRBD1 or TRBD2, each sharing 5 bases. The J call may be in error: the DNA end matches TRBJ2-7 better. Sequenced sample: memory CD4+ T cells sorted from blood. The cell subset or site tag for this specimen amounts to: CD45RA-negative fraction. The base sequence is TGTGCCTGGAGGTCAGGGACGGTGTACGAGCAGTACTTC. Its product reads: CAWRSGTVYEQYF.